The 20 T cell receptor beta chains below all came from one sample that was sequenced in a study of T cells after somatic rescue of genetic block. The table came from immunoSEQ multiplex PCR; TCRdb's copy has only in-frame clones and leaves some out. This table has around 10,000 clones, 74% appearing once. Sequencing was performed on peripheral blood mononuclear cells (PBMCs). These receptors originate from a boy between 5 and 17 years old.

The chain uses TRBV10-3 and TRBJ2-5; D is ambiguous. Germline CDR1 is ENHRY and CDR2 is SYGVKD. CDR3 length equals 15 residues. V lost 5 bases, J lost 0 bases, and 13 bases lay in between. The chain's CDR3 is CAISNHQVYQETQYF. The CDR3 bases are TGTGCCATCAGTAACCATCAGGTGTACCAAGAGACCCAGTACTTC.

The rearrangement links TRBV19 to TRBJ1-5; possibly TRBD1 for D (5 bases). Trimming pared 3 bases from V and 6 bases from J, leaving 21 bases between. This CDR3 is built from 17 residues. Germline V gene sequence: CDR1 LNHDA, CDR2 SQIVND (reference sequence). The CDR3 sequence: CASSIADFVGVSQPQHF. In DNA form, the CDR3 reads TGTGCCAGTAGTATTGCGGATTTTGTGGGGGTAAGTCAGCCCCAGCATTTT. Combining the CDR3 with reference TRBV19 and TRBJ1-5 gives the whole variable domain DGGITQSPKYLFRKEGQNVTLSCEQNLNHDAMYWYRQDPGQGLRLIYYSQIVNDFQKGDIAEGYSVSREKKESFPLTVTSAQKNPTAFYLCASSIADFVGVSQPQHFGDGTRLSIL.

The V call is TRBV28, the J call TRBJ1-5; a possible D gene is TRBD1 (5 bases). The CDR3 runs to 16 residues. CDR1 MDHEN and CDR2 SYDVKM come from the germline V gene. Written as DNA, the CDR3 is TGTGCAGTCCAGTTGGGGGGTGCCTATAGCAATCAGCCCCAGCATTTT. This gives the protein CAVQLGGAYSNQPQHF.

The chain couples TRBV13 to TRBJ2-7; perhaps D is TRBD1 or TRBD2 (5 bases each). In germline, CDR1 is PRHDT, CDR2 FYEKMQ (reference sequence). This CDR3 contains 14 residues. V dropped 2 bases and J dropped 4 bases, with 12 bases sitting between them. The CDR3 DNA reads TGTGCCAGCAGCTTAACCCGGGGCGCATACGAGCAGTACTTC. Its protein is CASSLTRGAYEQYF.

The chain recombines TRBV28 with TRBJ2-4; 7 bases map to TRBD1. Trimming removed 0 bases from V and 1 base from J; junction bases left unmatched: 3. The CDR3 length is 16 residues. Germline V gene lookup returns CDR1 MDHEN and CDR2 SYDVKM. CDR3 nucleotide sequence: TGTGCCAGCAGTTTATGGGGACAGTTGGCCAAAAACATTCAGTACTTC. Protein product: CASSLWGQLAKNIQYF.

The CDR3 region is CASSFTSGSYNEQFF. As DNA, the CDR3 is TGCGCCAGCAGCTTCACTAGCGGCTCCTACAATGAGCAGTTCTTC. The rearrangement links TRBV5-1 to TRBJ2-1; 8 bases align to TRBD2. Trimming removed 2 bases from V and 0 bases from J; junction bases left unmatched: 1. The germline CDR1 and CDR2 sequences are SGHRS and YFSETQ. The CDR3 consists of 15 residues.

This rearrangement joins TRBV18 to TRBJ2-7; D is possibly TRBD1 or TRBD2 (5 bases each). The CDR3 has 14 residues. Germline V gene lookup returns CDR1 KGHSH and CDR2 LQKENI. Trimming took off 3 bases at V and 3 bases at J, with 12 bases between the two ends. CDR3 nucleotide sequence: TGTGCCAGCTCACCCCCGGGACGGCTCTACGAGCAGTACTTC. Its translation is CASSPPGRLYEQYF.

V usage is TRBV7-3 and J usage is TRBJ1-1; D remains unclear. The V end lost 2 bases, the J end lost 0 bases, and 10 bases lay between the germline ends. Germline CDR1 SGHTA, CDR2 FQGTGA. CDR3 length equals 15 residues. The CDR3 protein is CASSLGVHLNTEAFF. The CDR3 DNA follows: TGTGCCAGCAGCTTAGGGGTACATTTGAACACTGAAGCTTTCTTT. Looking up the rest from reference TRBV7-3 and TRBJ1-1 gives the full variable domain: GAGVSQTPSNKVTEKGKYVELRCDPISGHTALYWYRQSLGQGPEFLIYFQGTGAADDSGLPNDRFFAVRPEGSVSTLKIQRTERGDSAVYLCASSLGVHLNTEAFFGQGTRLTVV.

This chain connects TRBV6-6 to TRBJ2-5; TRBD1 aligns across 11 bases. CDR3 length equals 15 residues. J gave up 5 bases and V 7 bases, and 9 bases lay outside the gene matches. The germline V gene encodes CDR1 MNHNY and CDR2 SVGAGI (reference sequence). The CDR3 DNA is TGTGCCAGCACCTATTGGGGGGACAGGGGGGAGACCCAGTACTTC. Its protein is CASTYWGDRGETQYF.

This chain uses TRBV19 with TRBJ1-1, with D possibly TRBD1 on 5 matching bases. Germline CDR1 is LNHDA and CDR2 is SQIVND (reference sequence). V lost 0 bases and J 0 bases, leaving 8 bases between the germline ends. The CDR3 contains 15 residues. The CDR3 bases are TGTGCCAGTAGTATAGATGGGGCTATGAACACTGAAGCTTTCTTT. Its protein is CASSIDGAMNTEAFF. Combining the CDR3 with reference TRBV19 and TRBJ1-1 gives the whole variable domain DGGITQSPKYLFRKEGQNVTLSCEQNLNHDAMYWYRQDPGQGLRLIYYSQIVNDFQKGDIAEGYSVSREKKESFPLTVTSAQKNPTAFYLCASSIDGAMNTEAFFGQGTRLTVV.

This clone was seen a few times. This rearrangement joins TRBV7-4 to TRBJ1-4, with a possible D match to TRBD1 (5 bases). The CDR3 covers 18 residues. Germline assignment: CDR1 SGHVT and CDR2 SQSDAQ. V shed 4 bases and J shed 4 bases, with 22 bases lying between them. The CDR3 sequence: CASSSTPGRTNVNEKLFF. CDR3 coding DNA: TGTGCCAGCAGCTCCACACCGGGACGAACTAACGTTAATGAAAAACTGTTTTTT. The full variable domain, rest sourced from reference TRBV7-4 and TRBJ1-4, is GAGVSQSPRYKVAKRGRDVALRCDSISGHVTLYWYRQTLGQGSEVLTYSQSDAQRDKSGRPSGRFSAERPERSVSTLKIQRTEQGDSAVYLCASSSTPGRTNVNEKLFFGSGTQLSVL.

The CDR3 DNA reads as TGTGCTAGTGGTTTGGGGGCAGGGGGTCTTAAAGGCGGCTACACCTTC. This codes for CASGLGAGGLKGGYTF. V usage is TRBV12-5 and J usage is TRBJ1-2; the match to TRBD1 covers 7 bases. The germline V gene encodes CDR1 LGHNT and CDR2 FRNRAP. Unmatched junction bases numbered 13, after V lost 1 base and J lost 8 bases. This CDR3 comprises 16 residues.

The chain uses TRBV12-2 and TRBJ2-6; the table gives TRBD1 as D, unverified against the DNA. TRBV12-2 is a pseudogene. CDR3 size: 18 residues. The CDR3 DNA reads TGTGCAAGTCGCATCAGTGTCTCCACACAAAGTCGGGCCAACGTCCTGACTTTC. Its translation: CASRISVSTQSRANVLTF.

This chain's CDR3 is CASSPQSTDTQYF. The CDR3, as DNA: TGTGCCAGCTCACCCCAAAGCACAGATACGCAGTATTTT. The chain employs TRBV18 and TRBJ2-3; no clear D gene. V was trimmed by 3 bases and J by 0 bases, leaving 4 bases between them. The CDR3 has 13 residues. Germline values: CDR1 KGHSH, CDR2 LQKENI.

This clone has only one observation. The chain combines TRBV5-5 with TRBJ2-7, with 7 nucleotides matching TRBD1. This CDR3 has 14 amino acids. Germline trimming cut 2 bases from V and 4 bases from J; bases unmatched to any gene: 6. CDR1 and CDR2 (germline): SGHKS, YYEKEE (reference sequence). CDR3: CASSLNRGVYEQYF. CDR3 DNA: TGTGCCAGCAGCTTAAACAGGGGTGTTTACGAGCAGTACTTC.

This clone has just a few counts. The gene calls are TRBV12-2 and TRBJ1-2; the table calls TRBD1, which could not be checked here. TRBV12-2 is a documented pseudogene. The CDR3 runs 14 residues. CDR3 coding DNA: TGTGCAAGTCGCCCCAGACAAGTAAACTATGGCTACACCTTC. It translates to CASRPRQVNYGYTF.

Here the CDR3 reads CASRTRRRGTDTQYF. CDR3 nucleotides: TGTGCCAGCAGAACCCGAAGGCGAGGCACAGATACGCAGTATTTT. The chain employs TRBV27 and TRBJ2-3; D is ambiguous. V was trimmed by 6 bases and J by 1 base, leaving 14 bases between them. There are 15 residues in the CDR3. The germline CDR1 and CDR2 sequences are MNHEY and SMNVEV (reference sequence).

J is TRBJ2-4 and V is TRBV6-6, with TRBD2 identical over 10 bases. This CDR3 has 15 residues. The V and J ends lost 5 bases and 7 bases, in that order; junction bases with no gene match: 8. Germline CDR1 is MNHNY and CDR2 is SVGAGI (reference sequence). As DNA, the CDR3 is TGTGCCAGCAGTCCTTCTAGCGGGGGCTGGAACATTCAGTACTTC. Translation: CASSPSSGGWNIQYF.

The chain is built from TRBV28 and TRBJ1-3; 8 bases fit TRBD1. V gave up 5 bases and J gave up 3 bases; unmatched junction bases: 0. Per the germline V gene, CDR1 is MDHEN and CDR2 is SYDVKM. This CDR3 has 13 residues. The DNA for the CDR3 is TGTGCCAGCAGTACAGGGGGTGGAAACACCATATATTTT. It encodes CASSTGGGNTIYF.

The rearrangement uses TRBV10-3 and TRBJ2-7; no firm D call. This CDR3 has 14 amino acids. The V end was cut by 6 bases, the J end by 1 base, with 13 bases between. CDR1 is ENHRY and CDR2 is SYGVKD in the germline V gene. CDR3 loop: CAIRGSLESYEQYF. DNA for the CDR3: TGTGCCATCAGAGGCAGCCTCGAATCCTACGAGCAGTACTTC.